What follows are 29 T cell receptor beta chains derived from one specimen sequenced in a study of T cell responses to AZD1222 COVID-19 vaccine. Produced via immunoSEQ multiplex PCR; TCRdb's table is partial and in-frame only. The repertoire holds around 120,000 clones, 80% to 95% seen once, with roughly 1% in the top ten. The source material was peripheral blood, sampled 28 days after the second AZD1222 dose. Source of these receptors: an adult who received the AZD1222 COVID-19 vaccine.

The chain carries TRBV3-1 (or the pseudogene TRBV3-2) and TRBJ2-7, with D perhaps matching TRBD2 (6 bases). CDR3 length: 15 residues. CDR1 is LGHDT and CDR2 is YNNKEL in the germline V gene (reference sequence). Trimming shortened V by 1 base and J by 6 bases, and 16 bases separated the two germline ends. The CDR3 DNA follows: TGTGCCAGCAGCCAAGCAGTAGCGGTTATTTCCGAGCAGTACTTC. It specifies CASSQAVAVISEQYF.

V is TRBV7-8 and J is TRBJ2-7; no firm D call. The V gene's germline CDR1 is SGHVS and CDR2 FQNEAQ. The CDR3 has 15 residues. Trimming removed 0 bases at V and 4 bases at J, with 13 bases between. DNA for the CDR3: TGTGCCAGCAGCTTAGCGCAGGTGGCAGCTTACGAGCAGTACTTC. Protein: CASSLAQVAAYEQYF.

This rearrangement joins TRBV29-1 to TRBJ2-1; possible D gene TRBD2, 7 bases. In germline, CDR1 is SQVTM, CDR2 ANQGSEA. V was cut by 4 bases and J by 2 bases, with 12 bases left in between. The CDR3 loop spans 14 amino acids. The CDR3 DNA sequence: TGCAGCGTTGCCCGGGGGGCCCCCTACAATGAGCAGTTCTTC. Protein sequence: CSVARGAPYNEQFF.

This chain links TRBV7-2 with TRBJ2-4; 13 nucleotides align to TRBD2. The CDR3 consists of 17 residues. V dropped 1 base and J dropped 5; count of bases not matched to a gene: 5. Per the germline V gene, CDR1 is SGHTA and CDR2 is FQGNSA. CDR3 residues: CASSLVGTSGTQNIQYF. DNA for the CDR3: TGTGCCAGCAGCTTAGTGGGGACTAGCGGGACCCAAAACATTCAGTACTTC.

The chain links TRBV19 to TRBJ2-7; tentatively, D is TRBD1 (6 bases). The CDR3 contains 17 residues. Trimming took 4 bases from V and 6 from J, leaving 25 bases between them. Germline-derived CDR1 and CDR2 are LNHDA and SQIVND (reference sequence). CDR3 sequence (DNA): TGTGCCAGTAGTAGGATGGGTGTATTCGAGACAGGAGTCGAGCAGTACTTC. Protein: CASSRMGVFETGVEQYF.

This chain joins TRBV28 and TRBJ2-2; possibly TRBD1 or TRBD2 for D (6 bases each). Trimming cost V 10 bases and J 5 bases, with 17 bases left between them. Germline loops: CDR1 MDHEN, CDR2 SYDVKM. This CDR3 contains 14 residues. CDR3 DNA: TGTGCCACCGGGGGCCCCCACGGAACCGGGGAGCTGTTTTTT. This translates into CATGGPHGTGELFF.

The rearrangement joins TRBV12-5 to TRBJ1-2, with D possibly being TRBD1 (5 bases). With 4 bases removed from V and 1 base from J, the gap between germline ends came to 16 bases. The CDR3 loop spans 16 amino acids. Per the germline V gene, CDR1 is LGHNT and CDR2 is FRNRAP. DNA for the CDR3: TGTGCTAGTGGTTCCACCATAGAGACAGTTAACTATGGCTACACCTTC. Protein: CASGSTIETVNYGYTF.

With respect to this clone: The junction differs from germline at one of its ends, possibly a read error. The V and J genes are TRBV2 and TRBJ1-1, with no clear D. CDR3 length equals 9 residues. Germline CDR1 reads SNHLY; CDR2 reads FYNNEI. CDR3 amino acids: CASSRPPIF. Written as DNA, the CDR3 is TGTGCCAGCAGTAGACCTCCGATCTTT.

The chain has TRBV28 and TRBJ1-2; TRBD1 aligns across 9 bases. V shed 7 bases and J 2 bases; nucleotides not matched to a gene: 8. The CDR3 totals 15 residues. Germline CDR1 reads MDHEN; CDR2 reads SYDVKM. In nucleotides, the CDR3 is TGTGCCAGCACCCCTAGGGACAGGGTAAACTATGGCTACACCTTC. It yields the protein CASTPRDRVNYGYTF.

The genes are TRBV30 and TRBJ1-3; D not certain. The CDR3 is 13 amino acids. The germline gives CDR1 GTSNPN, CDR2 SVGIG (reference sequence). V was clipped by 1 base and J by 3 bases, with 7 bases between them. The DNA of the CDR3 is TGTGCCTGGAGTGGGACCGGTGGAAACACCATATATTTT. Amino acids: CAWSGTGGNTIYF.

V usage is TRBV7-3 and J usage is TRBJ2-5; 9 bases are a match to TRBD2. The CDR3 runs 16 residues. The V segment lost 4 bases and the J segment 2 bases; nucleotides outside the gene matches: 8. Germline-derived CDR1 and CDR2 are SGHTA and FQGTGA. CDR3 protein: CASSSVAGVGQETQYF. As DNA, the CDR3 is TGTGCCAGCAGCTCAGTAGCGGGAGTAGGGCAAGAGACCCAGTACTTC.

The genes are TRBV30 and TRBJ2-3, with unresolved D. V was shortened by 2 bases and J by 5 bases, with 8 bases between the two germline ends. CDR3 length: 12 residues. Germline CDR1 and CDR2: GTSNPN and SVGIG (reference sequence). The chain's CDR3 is CAWSPTLDTQYF. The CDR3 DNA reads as TGTGCCTGGAGTCCTACTTTAGATACGCAGTATTTT. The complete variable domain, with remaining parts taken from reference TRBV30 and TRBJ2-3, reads SQTIHQWPATLVQPVGSPLSLECTVEGTSNPNLYWYRQAAGRGLQLLFYSVGIGQISSEVPQNLSASRPQDRQFILSSKKLLLSDSGFYLCAWSPTLDTQYFGPGTRLTVL.

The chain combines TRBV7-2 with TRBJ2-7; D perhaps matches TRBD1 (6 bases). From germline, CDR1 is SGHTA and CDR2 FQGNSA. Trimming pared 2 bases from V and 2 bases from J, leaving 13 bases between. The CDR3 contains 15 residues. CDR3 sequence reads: CASSLWGPPTYEQYF. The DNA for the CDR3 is TGTGCCAGCAGCTTATGGGGGCCCCCCACCTACGAGCAGTACTTC.

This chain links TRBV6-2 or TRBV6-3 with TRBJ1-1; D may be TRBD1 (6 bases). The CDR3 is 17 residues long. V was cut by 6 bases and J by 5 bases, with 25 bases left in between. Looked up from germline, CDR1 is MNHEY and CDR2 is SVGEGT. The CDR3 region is CASSRGGGGQAGTEAFF. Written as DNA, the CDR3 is TGTGCCAGCAGCCGCGGAGGGGGGGGCCAGGCGGGTACTGAAGCTTTCTTT.

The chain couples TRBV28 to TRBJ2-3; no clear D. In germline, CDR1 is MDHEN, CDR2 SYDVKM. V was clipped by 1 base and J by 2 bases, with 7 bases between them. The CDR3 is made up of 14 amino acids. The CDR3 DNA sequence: TGTGCCAGCAGTTTATTCCAGACCACAGATACGCAGTATTTT. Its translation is CASSLFQTTDTQYF.

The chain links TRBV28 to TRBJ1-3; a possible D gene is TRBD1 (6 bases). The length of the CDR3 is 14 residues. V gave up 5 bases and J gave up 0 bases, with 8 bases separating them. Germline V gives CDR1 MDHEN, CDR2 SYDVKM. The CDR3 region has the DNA TGTGCCAGCAGTACAGGGATCTCTGGAAACACCATATATTTT. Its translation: CASSTGISGNTIYF.

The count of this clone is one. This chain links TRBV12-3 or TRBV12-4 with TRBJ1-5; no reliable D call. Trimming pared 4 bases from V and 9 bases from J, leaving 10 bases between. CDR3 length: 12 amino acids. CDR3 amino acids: CASSYGIGPQHF. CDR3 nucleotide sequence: TGTGCCAGCAGTTATGGGATTGGGCCCCAGCATTTT.

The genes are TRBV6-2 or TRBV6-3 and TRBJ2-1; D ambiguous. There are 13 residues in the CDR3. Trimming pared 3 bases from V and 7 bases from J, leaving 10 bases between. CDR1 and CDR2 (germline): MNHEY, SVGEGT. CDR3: CASSYKRRNEQFF. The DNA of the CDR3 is TGTGCCAGCAGTTATAAACGGCGGAATGAGCAGTTCTTC.

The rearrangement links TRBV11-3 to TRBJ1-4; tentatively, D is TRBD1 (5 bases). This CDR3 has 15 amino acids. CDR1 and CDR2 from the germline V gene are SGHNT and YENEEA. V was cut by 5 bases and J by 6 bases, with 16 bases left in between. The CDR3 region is CASSPRGAGDEKLFF. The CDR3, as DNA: TGTGCCAGCAGCCCGAGAGGGGCGGGGGATGAAAAACTGTTTTTT.

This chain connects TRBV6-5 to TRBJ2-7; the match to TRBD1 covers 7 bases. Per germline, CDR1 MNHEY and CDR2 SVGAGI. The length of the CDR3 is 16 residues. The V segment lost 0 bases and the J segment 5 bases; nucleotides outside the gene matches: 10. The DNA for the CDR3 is TGTGCCAGCAGTTACTCGCGAGTGACAGGGCGGGACGAGCAGTACTTC. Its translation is CASSYSRVTGRDEQYF.

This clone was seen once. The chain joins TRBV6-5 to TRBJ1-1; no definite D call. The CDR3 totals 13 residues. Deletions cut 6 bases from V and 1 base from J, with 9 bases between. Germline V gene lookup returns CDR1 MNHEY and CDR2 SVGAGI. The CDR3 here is CASSSGENTEAFF. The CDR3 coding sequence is TGTGCCAGCAGCTCCGGGGAGAACACTGAAGCTTTCTTT.

CDR3 nucleotide sequence: TGTGCCAGCAGCTGGGTGAAGGCTCAGCCCCAGCATTTT. Protein sequence: CASSWVKAQPQHF. The chain carries TRBV7-8 and TRBJ1-5; D gene ambiguous. V was clipped by 4 bases and J by 6 bases, with 10 bases between them. CDR1 and CDR2 (germline): SGHVS, FQNEAQ. CDR3 size: 13 residues.

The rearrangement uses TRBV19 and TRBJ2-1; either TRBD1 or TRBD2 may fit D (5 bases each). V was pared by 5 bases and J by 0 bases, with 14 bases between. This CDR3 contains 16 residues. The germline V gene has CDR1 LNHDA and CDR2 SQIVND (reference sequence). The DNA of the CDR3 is TGTGCCAGTAGTCAACTGGGGGAAAGCTCCTACAATGAGCAGTTCTTC. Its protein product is CASSQLGESSYNEQFF.

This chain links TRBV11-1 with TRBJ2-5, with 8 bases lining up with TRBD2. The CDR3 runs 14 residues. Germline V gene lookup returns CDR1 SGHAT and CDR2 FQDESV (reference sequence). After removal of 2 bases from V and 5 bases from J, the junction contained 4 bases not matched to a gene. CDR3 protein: CASSLYGRAETQYF. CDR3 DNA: TGTGCCAGCAGCTTATACGGGAGGGCGGAGACCCAGTACTTC.

The CDR3 DNA reads as TGTGCCAGCAGCCGCAGGGGGGGCCGTATCACTGAAGCTTTCTTT. Translating gives CASSRRGGRITEAFF. This chain uses TRBV11-2 with TRBJ1-1; 7 nucleotides line up with TRBD1. Losses at the gene ends were 5 bases for V and 4 bases for J; bases not matched to a gene: 10. The CDR3 contains 15 residues. The V gene's germline CDR1 is SGHAT and CDR2 FQNNGV. The full variable domain, with the rest looked up from reference TRBV11-2 and TRBJ1-1, is EAGVAQSPRYKIIEKRQSVAFWCNPISGHATLYWYQQILGQGPKLLIQFQNNGVVDDSQLPKDRFSAERLKGVDSTLKIQPAKLEDSAVYLCASSRRGGRITEAFFGQGTRLTVV.

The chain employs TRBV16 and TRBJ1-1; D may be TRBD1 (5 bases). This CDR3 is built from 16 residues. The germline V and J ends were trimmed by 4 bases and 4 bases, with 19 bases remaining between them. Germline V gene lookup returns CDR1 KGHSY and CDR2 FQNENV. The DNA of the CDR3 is TGTGCCAGCAGCCCCCTGGTTCCCACCCAGGGCACTGAAGCTTTCTTT. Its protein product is CASSPLVPTQGTEAFF.

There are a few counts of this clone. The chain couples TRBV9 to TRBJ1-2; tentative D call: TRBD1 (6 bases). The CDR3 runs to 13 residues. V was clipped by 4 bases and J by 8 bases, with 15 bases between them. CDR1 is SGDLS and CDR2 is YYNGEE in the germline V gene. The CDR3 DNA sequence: TGTGCCAGCAGCTTTTACACAGGGAGAGGCTACACCTTC. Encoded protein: CASSFYTGRGYTF.

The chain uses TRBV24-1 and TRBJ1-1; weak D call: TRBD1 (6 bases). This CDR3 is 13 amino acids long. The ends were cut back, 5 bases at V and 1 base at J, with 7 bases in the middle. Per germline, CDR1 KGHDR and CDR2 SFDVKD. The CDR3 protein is CATSAQGNTEAFF. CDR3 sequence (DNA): TGTGCCACCAGTGCACAGGGGAACACTGAAGCTTTCTTT.

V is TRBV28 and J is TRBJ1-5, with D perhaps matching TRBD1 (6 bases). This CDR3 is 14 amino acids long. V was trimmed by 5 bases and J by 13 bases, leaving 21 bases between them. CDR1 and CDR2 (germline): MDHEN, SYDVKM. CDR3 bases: TGTGCCAGCAGTCAGCGGGACGACAGGTTCCGACAGCATTTT. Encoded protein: CASSQRDDRFRQHF.